This paragraph reports one T cell receptor (beta chain). The antigen remains undetermined. This record comes from a study of STAT5B mutations in CD4+ large granular lymphocyte leukemia. Produced via immunoSEQ multiplex PCR; TCRdb's table is partial and in-frame only. Of 34,000 or so clones listed, 85% were seen once; the top ten hold about 4%. Germline V gene sequence: CDR1 ENHRY, CDR2 SYGVKD. V was pared by 7 bases and J by 1 base, with 13 bases between. The CDR3 spans 14 residues. Findings and limits, study-wide: Higher CD4+ than CD8+ T-LGLL clonality might reflect small sample size. Patient CD4-sorted repertoires looked more clonal than healthy CD4+ repertoires, even without putative leukemic clones. Approximately 25% of private leukemic clonotypes occurred rarely in other patients' non-leukemic repertoires.

Buffy coats from healthy blood donors served as controls. The source is a human donor in good health. The sample consisted of CD4+ T cells from blood buffy coats. This rearrangement joins TRBV10-3 to TRBJ1-2, with TRBD1 as a possible D gene (5 bases). As DNA, the CDR3 is TGTGCCATCAATGAAGGGGTACTTAACTATGGCTACACCTTC. As protein: CAINEGVLNYGYTF.